These 13 T cell receptor beta chains were sequenced from one sample in a study of response to subunit inactivated influenza vaccine. TCRdb reprocessed the RT-PCR reads via MiXCR and lists one record per CDR3 protein. The sample lists hundreds of thousands of distinct CDR3 sequences, 15% to 19% seen once, with 11% in the top ten. The sequences come from PBMCs from blood, collected less than 13 days after vaccination. These receptors all come from a man in his fifties who received an inactivated influenza vaccine.

The chain uses TRBV2 and TRBJ2-5, with D unclear. The CDR3 consists of 12 residues. Germline-derived CDR1 and CDR2 are SNHLY and FYNNEI. V lost 1 base and J 5 bases, leaving 5 bases between the germline ends. The CDR3 DNA reads TGTGCCAGCAGTGAAGAAAGGGAGACCCAGTACTTC. Encoded protein: CASSEERETQYF.

At least ten counts were recorded for this clonotype. This chain links TRBV5-1 with TRBJ2-5; D might be TRBD2 (5 bases). The length of the CDR3 is 13 residues. CDR1 is SGHRS and CDR2 is YFSETQ in the germline V gene. Trimming cost V 4 bases and J 2 bases, with 9 bases left between them. The CDR3 DNA is TGCGCCAGCAGCAGGACTGGACAAGAGACCCAGTACTTC. As protein: CASSRTGQETQYF.

V gene TRBV20-1 combines with J gene TRBJ2-2; tentatively, D is TRBD1 (6 bases). From germline, CDR1 is DFQATT and CDR2 SNEGSKA (reference sequence). CDR3 length: 16 residues. V was pared by 0 bases and J by 2 bases, with 13 bases between. In nucleotides, the CDR3 is TGCAGTGCTAGAGAACTCCAGACAGGAAACACCGGGGAGCTGTTTTTT. Translation gives CSARELQTGNTGELFF.

There are a few counts of this clonotype. This chain uses TRBV6-5 with TRBJ2-5; 12 positions match TRBD2. Trimming cost V 4 bases and J 5 bases; bases outside gene matches: 8. This CDR3 comprises 16 residues. Germline V gene sequence: CDR1 MNHEY, CDR2 SVGAGI. DNA of the CDR3: TGTGCCAGCAGTTTCCCCCTAGCGGGGGGGCTGGAGACCCAGTACTTC. It is translated as CASSFPLAGGLETQYF.

This chain links TRBV12-3 or TRBV12-4 with TRBJ2-4, with D unresolved. The CDR3 consists of 15 residues. Deletions cut 5 bases from V and 0 bases from J, with 11 bases between. Written as DNA, the CDR3 is TGTGCCAGCAGTCTCGGTTTTCTAGCCAAAAACATTCAGTACTTC. As protein: CASSLGFLAKNIQYF.

The chain recombines TRBV5-1 with TRBJ2-7, with D possibly being TRBD2 (5 bases). This CDR3 is 16 amino acids long. The ends were cut back, 0 bases at V and 2 bases at J, with 15 bases in the middle. Germline V lookup: CDR1 SGHRS, CDR2 YFSETQ. CDR3 sequence: CASSLVPRDTTYEQYF. The CDR3 bases are TGCGCCAGCAGCTTGGTCCCCCGGGATACGACCTACGAGCAGTACTTC. Full variable domain (outside the CDR3, taken from reference TRBV5-1 and TRBJ2-7): KAGVTQTPRYLIKTRGQQVTLSCSPISGHRSVSWYQQTPGQGLQFLFEYFSETQRNKGNFPGRFSGRQFSNSRSEMNVSTLELGDSALYLCASSLVPRDTTYEQYFGPGTRLTVT.

This chain connects TRBV2 to TRBJ2-1, with D possibly TRBD2 on 6 matching bases. CDR1 and CDR2 from the germline V gene are SNHLY and FYNNEI. The CDR3 runs to 13 residues. V lost 6 bases, J lost 6 bases, and 12 bases lay in between. CDR3 nucleotide sequence: TGTGCCAGCAGCGGGACTGTATCCAATGAGCAGTTCTTC. It specifies CASSGTVSNEQFF.

The chain joins TRBV3-1 to TRBJ2-1; 7 bases map to TRBD2. The ends lost 1 base at V and 8 bases at J; junction bases unmatched: 8. CDR3 size: 15 residues. Germline CDR1 and CDR2: LGHDT and YNNKEL (reference sequence). The CDR3 here is CASSQGTRTLDEQFF. The CDR3 DNA reads as TGTGCCAGCAGCCAAGGGACTAGAACTCTCGATGAGCAGTTCTTC.

The chain uses TRBV28 and TRBJ2-2; D gene uncertain. This CDR3 contains 15 residues. Germline V gives CDR1 MDHEN, CDR2 SYDVKM. V was clipped by 8 bases and J by 2 bases, with 15 bases between them. The CDR3 region is CASCQVRPNTGELFF. In nucleotides, the CDR3 is TGTGCCAGCTGCCAGGTCCGCCCAAACACCGGGGAGCTGTTTTTT.

This clonotype was seen only a few times. This chain uses TRBV28 with TRBJ2-7; D perhaps matches TRBD2 (7 bases). CDR3 size: 18 residues. The germline V and J ends were trimmed by 3 bases and 6 bases, with 27 bases remaining between them. Germline V CDR1 and CDR2: MDHEN, SYDVKM. The CDR3 nucleotides read TGTGCCAGCAGTTTTTCGTCGCGGGGACTACAGGGAAGGGGCGAGCAGTACTTC. Translating gives CASSFSSRGLQGRGEQYF.

Only a few counts were recorded for this clonotype. The rearrangement joins TRBV4-3 to TRBJ1-1; D is perhaps TRBD1 (6 bases). The CDR3 is 15 amino acids. CDR1 is LGHNA and CDR2 is YSLEER in the germline V gene. V dropped 4 bases and J dropped 5 bases, with 17 bases sitting between them. In DNA form, the CDR3 reads TGCGCCAGCAGCCGGGACTCGAAAGGGGGAACTGAAGCTTTCTTT. Protein: CASSRDSKGGTEAFF.

This clonotype was observed a few times. The genes are TRBV5-1 and TRBJ2-1, with TRBD2 identical over 9 bases. CDR1 is SGHRS and CDR2 is YFSETQ in the germline V gene. V lost 2 bases and J lost 5; bases outside the gene matches: 11. The CDR3 sequence is 17 residues long. The DNA of the CDR3 is TGCGCCAGCAGCTTTGACCGAGGCCTAGCGGGAAACAATGAGCAGTTCTTC. This codes for CASSFDRGLAGNNEQFF.

This clonotype was seen more than once but under ten times. The rearrangement uses TRBV12-3 or TRBV12-4 and TRBJ2-3, with 7 bases matching TRBD2. The CDR3 extends over 14 amino acids. Trimming at V came to 10 bases and at J to 4 bases, leaving 11 bases not matched to a gene. The CDR3: CAIGAAGVPDTQYF. The CDR3 DNA reads TGTGCCATAGGGGCGGCGGGAGTACCAGATACGCAGTATTTT.